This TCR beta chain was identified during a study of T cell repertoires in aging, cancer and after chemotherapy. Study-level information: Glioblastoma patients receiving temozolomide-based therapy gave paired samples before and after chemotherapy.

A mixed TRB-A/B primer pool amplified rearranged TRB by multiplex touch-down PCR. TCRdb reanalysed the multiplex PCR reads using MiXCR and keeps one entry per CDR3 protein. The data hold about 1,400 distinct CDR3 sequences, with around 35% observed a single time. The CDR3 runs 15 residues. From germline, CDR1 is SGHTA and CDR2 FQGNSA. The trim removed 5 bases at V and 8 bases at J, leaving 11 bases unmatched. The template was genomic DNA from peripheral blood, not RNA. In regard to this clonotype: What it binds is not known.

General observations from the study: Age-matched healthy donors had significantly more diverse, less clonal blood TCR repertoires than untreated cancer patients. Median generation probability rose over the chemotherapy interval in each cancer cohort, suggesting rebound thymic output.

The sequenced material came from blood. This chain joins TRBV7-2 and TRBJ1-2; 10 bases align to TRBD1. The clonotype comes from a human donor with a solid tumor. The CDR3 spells CASSTTPGTGAGYTF. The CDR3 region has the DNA TGTGCCAGCAGCACCACCCCCGGGACAGGGGCCGGCTACACCTTC.